This T cell receptor beta chain was sequenced during a study of T cells in Graves' hyperthyroidism and ophthalmopathy (dated by TCRdb to the late 2010s). Background on the whole study: Peripheral blood samples were taken at the time of initial diagnosis, prior to any treatment. To identify TCR V-J signatures that set the groups apart, the researchers used a discovery cohort of 90 to 100 patients, made up of 43 with Graves' ophthalmopathy and 57 with stable Graves' hyperthyroidism. An independent validation cohort of around 19 hyperthyroidism patients and about 16 patients who later progressed to ophthalmopathy tested prospective prediction of ophthalmopathy. The 100 or so discovery patients were divided at random into training and test sets in a 7:3 ratio. In addition, the study compared T-cell repertoires in thyroid tissue and in blood from 6 or 7 Graves' hyperthyroidism patients. Once sampling was done, hyperthyroidism patients were given methimazole at a starting dose of 30 mg daily, whereas ophthalmopathy patients were given high-dose intravenous methylprednisolone. The paper describes TCR Vbeta CDR3 sequencing of about 140 peripheral blood samples, made up of roughly 40 ophthalmopathy patients, 70 to 80 hyperthyroidism patients and about 17 progressor patients.

Points the paper makes about the study in general: Sample size was not statistically predetermined, and investigators were not blinded to group allocation. Most expanded thyroid clonotypes (frequency above 0.001) were also found in blood, which suggests that blood repertoires may mirror thyroid immune responses. During validation, the model predicted progression to ophthalmopathy a median of around six months ahead of onset, with around 71% sensitivity and roughly 72% specificity. In cross-validation, a model built on a 13 V-J signature told ophthalmopathy apart from stable hyperthyroidism with approximately 90% sensitivity and around 81% specificity, and in testing the same model reached 80%/75%.

Amplification of TCR beta CDR3 regions was carried out from RNA transcripts. A first-round RT-PCR of the TCR CDR3 used the HTBI primer set with the Qiagen OneStep RT-PCR kit. The libraries were constructed in a second round of multiplex PCR and then size-selected and purified. Libraries were sequenced paired-end with 100 bp reads on an Illumina HiSeq2000. For the original study's pipeline: SOAPnuke was used to process the raw data, with reads discarded if the reads contained adapters or uncalled bases, had a mean Phred below 15, or lacked an exact constant-primer or identifier match. High-quality paired reads were merged with COPE v1.2.5, and unique nucleotide sequences were defined as clonotypes. MiTCR v1.1 was used to align the clonotypes against IMGT TRBV, TRBD and TRBJ reference segments. The analysis was restricted to V-J combinations with a frequency above 0.0001, which together covered 98% to 99.2% of the repertoires. A TCS score was defined as the ratio of F50 (clonal expansion) to E x V (chaos), with BLOSUM62-based TCRdist applied between CDR3 peptides within each V-J. Welch's t-statistics and random forest reduced around 520 V-J features to some 14, which were used in a naive Bayes classifier (R e1071). TCRdb took the public reads, trimmed them with fastp at Q25, ran MiXCR for clone calling and kept in-frame beta chains. Each entry merges the rows of one CDR3 protein and shows their most common DNA and genes. TCRdb's processing, not the study's, gives the V and J calls here. In all, the sample holds a few hundred thousand distinct CDR3 sequences, and roughly 15% of those were seen once. Clones ranked in the top ten supply over 25% of the sample.

Many counts were recorded for this clonotype. No antigen is known for it. Base qualities are not provided; no much larger clone lies one nucleotide away. The hyperthyroidism patients were between 18 and 65 years old and newly diagnosed, with a disease duration of less than 2 months. Any patient with an uncontrolled infection, another autoimmune disease, pregnancy or lactation was excluded. Diagnoses were based on clinical symptoms, serum thyroxine and TRAb, thyroid ultrasound and orbital computed tomography. Blood from progressor patients was collected at the time of first diagnosis with hyperthyroidism, before any ophthalmopathy symptoms had appeared. Ficoll-Paque density gradient centrifugation was used to isolate PBMCs from about 9.4 ml of fresh peripheral blood. Progressor patients were first diagnosed with Graves' hyperthyroidism and then developed ophthalmopathy during follow-up. Trizol reagent was used to extract total RNA, and RNA quality was then checked on an Agilent 2100 Bioanalyzer.

The CDR3 runs 16 residues from the cysteine to the phenylalanine. Of the read, only the CDR3 DNA is kept; its 48 bases are in frame from base 1. The germline ends are 16 bases apart after V is trimmed by 2 bases and J by 5 bases. Taken from the germline V gene, the CDR1 and CDR2 loops are MDHEN and SYDVKM. This receptor chain uses TRBV28 and TRBJ2-1; no D gene is confidently identified. Sequenced input: blood. This TCR came from a woman in her 50s with Graves' hyperthyroidism that later progressed to Graves' ophthalmopathy. The base sequence is TGTGCCAGCAGTTTAATCGGCAGTGGTTTCGACAATGAGCAGTTCTTC. Its product reads: CASSLIGSGFDNEQFF.